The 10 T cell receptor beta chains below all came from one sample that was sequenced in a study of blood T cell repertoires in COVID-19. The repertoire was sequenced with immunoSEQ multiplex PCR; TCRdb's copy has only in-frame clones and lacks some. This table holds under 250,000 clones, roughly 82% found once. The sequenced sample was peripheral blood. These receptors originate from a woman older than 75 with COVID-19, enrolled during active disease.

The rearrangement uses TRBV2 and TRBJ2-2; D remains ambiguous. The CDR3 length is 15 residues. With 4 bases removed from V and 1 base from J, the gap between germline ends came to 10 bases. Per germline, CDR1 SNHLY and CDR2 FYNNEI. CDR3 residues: CASSGLGKNTGELFF. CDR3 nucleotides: TGTGCCAGCAGTGGGCTAGGCAAGAACACCGGGGAGCTGTTTTTT.

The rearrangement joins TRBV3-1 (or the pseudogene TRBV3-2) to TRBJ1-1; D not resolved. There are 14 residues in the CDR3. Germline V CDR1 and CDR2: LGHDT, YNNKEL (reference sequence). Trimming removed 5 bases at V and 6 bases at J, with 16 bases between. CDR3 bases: TGTGCCAGCAGCGATCGACACACCGTATCTGAAGCTTTCTTT. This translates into CASSDRHTVSEAFF.

The CDR3 loop reads CASSIEGGLPLSGANVLTF. CDR3 coding DNA: TGTGCCAGTAGTATAGAAGGAGGTCTCCCCCTCTCTGGGGCCAACGTCCTGACTTTC. The V call is TRBV19, the J call TRBJ2-6; maybe TRBD2 (5 bases). In germline, CDR1 is LNHDA, CDR2 SQIVND (reference sequence). V was clipped by 0 bases and J by 0 bases, with 15 bases between them. This CDR3 has 19 residues.

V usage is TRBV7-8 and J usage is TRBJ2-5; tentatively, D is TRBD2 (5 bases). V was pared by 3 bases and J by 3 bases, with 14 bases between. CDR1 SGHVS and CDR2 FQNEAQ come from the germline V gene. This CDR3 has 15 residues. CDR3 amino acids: CASSFGVRREETQYF. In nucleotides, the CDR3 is TGTGCCAGCAGCTTCGGGGTTCGACGGGAAGAGACCCAGTACTTC. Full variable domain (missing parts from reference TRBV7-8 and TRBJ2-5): GAGVSQSPRYKVAKRGQDVALRCDPISGHVSLFWYQQALGQGPEFLTYFQNEAQLDKSGLPSDRFFAERPEGSVSTLKIQRTQQEDSAVYLCASSFGVRREETQYFGPGTRLLVL.

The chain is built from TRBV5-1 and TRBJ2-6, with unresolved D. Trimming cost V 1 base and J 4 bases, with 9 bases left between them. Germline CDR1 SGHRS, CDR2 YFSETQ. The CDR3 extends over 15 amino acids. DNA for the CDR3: TGCGCCAGCAGCTTGACAGAACTCGGGGCCAACGTCCTGACTTTC. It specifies CASSLTELGANVLTF.

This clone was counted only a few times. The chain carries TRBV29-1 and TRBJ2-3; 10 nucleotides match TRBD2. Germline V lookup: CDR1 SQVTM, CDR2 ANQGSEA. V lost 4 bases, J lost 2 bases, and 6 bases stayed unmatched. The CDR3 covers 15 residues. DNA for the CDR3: TGCAGCGTTGTTATAGCGGGGGGCTTCACAGATACGCAGTATTTT. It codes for CSVVIAGGFTDTQYF.

CDR3 in amino acids: CASSLMRGANQPQHF. CDR3 nucleotides: TGTGCCAGCAGCTTGATGCGGGGGGCCAATCAGCCCCAGCATTTT. The chain employs TRBV5-8 and TRBJ1-5; weak D call: TRBD1 (6 bases). The germline V gene encodes CDR1 SGHTS and CDR2 YDEGEE. The CDR3 length is 15 residues. V lost 1 base and J 3 bases, leaving 11 bases between the germline ends. Full variable domain (rest looked up from reference TRBV5-8 and TRBJ1-5): EAGVTQSPTHLIKTRGQQATLRCSPISGHTSVYWYQQALGLGLQFLLWYDEGEERNRGNFPPRFSGRQFPNYSSELNVNALELEDSALYLCASSLMRGANQPQHFGDGTRLSIL.

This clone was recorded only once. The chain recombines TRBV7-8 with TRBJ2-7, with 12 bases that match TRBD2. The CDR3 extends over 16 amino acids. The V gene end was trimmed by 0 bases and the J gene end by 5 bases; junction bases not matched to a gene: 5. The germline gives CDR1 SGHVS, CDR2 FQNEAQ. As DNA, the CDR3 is TGTGCCAGCAGCTTAGCGGCTAGCGGGGGGGCTGACGAGCAGTACGTC. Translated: CASSLAASGGADEQYV.

As DNA, the CDR3 is TGCGCCAGCAGCCTTCAATTACCGGGGAGGGGGGGCCGCGAGCAGTACTTC. Translation gives CASSLQLPGRGGREQYF. This sequence joins TRBV4-1 and TRBJ2-7; D is possibly TRBD2 (7 bases). Germline lookup yields CDR1 MGHRA and CDR2 YSYEKL. The CDR3 spans 17 residues. Between the trimmed V and J ends, which lost 4 bases and 6 bases, there was a span of 25 bases.

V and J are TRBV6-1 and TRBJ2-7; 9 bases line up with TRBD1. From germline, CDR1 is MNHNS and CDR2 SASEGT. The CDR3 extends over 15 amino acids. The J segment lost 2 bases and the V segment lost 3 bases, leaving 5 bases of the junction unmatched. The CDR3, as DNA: TGTGCCAGCAGTGAGCGCACAGGGGGCACCTACGAGCAGTACTTC. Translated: CASSERTGGTYEQYF.